This note documents a single TCR beta chain sequence. Germline V gene lookup returns CDR1 KGHSH and CDR2 LQKENI. The CDR3 runs to 15 residues. Trimming shortened V by 2 bases and J by 3 bases, and 13 bases separated the two germline ends. This specimen belongs to a study of blood T cell repertoires in COVID-19. Per the original methods: Researchers report that nucleated cell counts were estimated from reference gene primer amplification. The table came from immunoSEQ multiplex PCR; TCRdb's copy has only in-frame clones and leaves some out. V, J and clone size were drawn from that table, and D and trimming were deduced from the DNA. This sample has 75,000 to 95,000 clones, with 90% found just once.

Sequencing used peripheral blood. This TCR was recovered from a man aged 55 to 69 with acute or convalescent COVID-19. The gene calls are TRBV18 and TRBJ1-2, with D uncertain. The CDR3 loop is CASSPSMGRDYGYTF. DNA of the CDR3: TGTGCCAGCTCACCATCGATGGGGAGGGACTATGGCTACACCTTC.